Shown below are 8 T cell receptor beta chains from a single sample sequenced in a study of tumor-infiltrating lymphocytes in oesophageal squamous cell carcinoma. In TCRdb, the PCR reads were re-called with MiXCR into one record per CDR3 protein. The sample has about 10,000 distinct CDR3 sequences; roughly 60% are singletons. Sequencing was carried out using esophageal tumor tissue. The receptors derive from a male donor with esophageal squamous cell carcinoma.

A note on this clonotype: The CDR3 does not end in the conserved phenylalanine or tryptophan, so this is likely a read error. It is unclear where the CDR3 begins or ends on the DNA, so no DNA is shown, and the CDR3 is as TCRdb lists it. The chain links TRBV6-1 to TRBJ2-6; whether TRBD2, the table's D call, matches the DNA was not checked. The length of the CDR3 is 22 amino acids, counting both ends. CDR1 and CDR2 (germline): MNHNS, SASEGT. Here the CDR3 reads CASSYLGTSGIVRSYNEQFFGP.

The chain employs TRBV12-3 or TRBV12-4 and TRBJ2-1; 10 bases are a match to TRBD1. V lost 6 bases and J lost 6; bases outside the gene matches: 14. There are 17 residues in the CDR3. The chain's CDR3 is CASSTPRGTGAPNEQFF. In DNA form, the CDR3 reads TGTGCCAGCAGCACCCCTAGGGGGACAGGGGCCCCCAATGAGCAGTTCTTC.

By share, this clonotype counts as medium-sized. The chain employs TRBV6-1 and TRBJ2-7; a possible D gene is TRBD2 (5 bases). V was clipped by 5 bases and J by 2 bases, with 13 bases between them. The CDR3 consists of 14 residues. Germline V gene lookup returns CDR1 MNHNS and CDR2 SASEGT. The DNA for the CDR3 is TGTGCCAGCAGTTATCTGACGGGAACCTACGAGCAGTACTTC. Its protein is CASSYLTGTYEQYF.

The chain recombines TRBV28 with TRBJ2-6; 12 nucleotides align to TRBD2. The germline V gene has CDR1 MDHEN and CDR2 SYDVKM. This CDR3 contains 17 residues. V lost 6 bases to trimming and J lost 3 bases; unmatched junction nucleotides: 6. CDR3: CASSPSGRALGANVLTF. The DNA for the CDR3 is TGTGCCAGCAGCCCTAGCGGGAGGGCGCTTGGGGCCAACGTCCTGACTTTC.

This clonotype was detected once. The CDR3 nucleotides are TGTGCCAGCAGCTCGGTAAACCAAGAGACCCAGTACTTC. Protein sequence: CASSSVNQETQYF. The chain has TRBV7-3 and TRBJ2-7; D remains unclear. The J call could be wrong; TRBJ2-5 is a better fit for the DNA end. Germline V gene data show CDR1 as SGHTA and CDR2 as FQGTGA. This CDR3 comprises 13 residues.

The chain employs TRBV10-3 and TRBJ2-1; TRBD2 matches at 12 bases. The CDR3 is 15 amino acids. Germline CDR1 is ENHRY and CDR2 is SYGVKD. The ends lost 8 bases at V and 4 bases at J; junction bases unmatched: 6. This CDR3 is CAIGGLAGAYNEQFF. The CDR3 nucleotides read TGTGCCATCGGGGGACTAGCGGGCGCTTACAATGAGCAGTTCTTC.

The rearrangement uses TRBV7-6 and TRBJ1-2; 7 bases fit TRBD1. V lost 4 bases, J lost 0 bases, and 8 bases stayed unmatched. The germline CDR1 and CDR2 sequences are SGHVS and FNYEAQ. The CDR3 runs 16 residues. For the CDR3, the DNA is TGTGCCAGCAGCTATAGGGGGCAACGTGCTAACTATGGCTACACCTTC. It yields the protein CASSYRGQRANYGYTF.

There are many counts of this clonotype. The gene calls are TRBV27 and TRBJ2-1; 12 bases map to TRBD2. The J call may be mistaken, given a closer DNA end match to TRBJ2-7. This CDR3 region has 19 residues. CDR1 and CDR2 (germline): MNHEY, SMNVEV (reference sequence). In nucleotides, the CDR3 is TGTGCCAGCAGTTTAGGGACTAGCGGGTTCCACGGCTCCTACAATGAGCAGTACTTC. Translation gives CASSLGTSGFHGSYNEQYF.